The rows below give T cell receptor beta chains drawn from one sample of a study of radiation and T cells in renal cell carcinoma. This table comes from immunoSEQ multiplex PCR, and its TCRdb copy is limited to in-frame clones, with some not included. The sample shows 120,000 to 150,000 clones, 75% to 90% of them seen only once. The sequencing here drew on blood, taken from a patient whose treatment included radiotherapy and nephrectomy. The receptor set was obtained from a woman in her 50s with renal cell carcinoma. Both conserved end residues are part of each CDR3. A D gene is named only where the DNA matches it firmly. Some rows have no size entry. The others give once, few or many, or a class for an expanded clone.

cdr3_nt: TGTGCCTGGAGTCCACGGGGGGGTAGGACTGAAGCTTTCTTT
cdr3_aa: CAWSPRGGRTEAFF
clone_size: .
v_call: TRBV30
d_call: .
j_call: TRBJ1-1

cdr3_nt: TGTGCCAGCAGTTTTACAGCCAATCAGCCCCAGCATTTT
cdr3_aa: CASSFTANQPQHF
clone_size: .
v_call: TRBV27
d_call: .
j_call: TRBJ1-5

cdr3_nt: TGTGCCAGCAGCCAAGGGACTAGCGAGTCCTACGAGCAGTACTTC
cdr3_aa: CASSQGTSESYEQYF
clone_size: once
v_call: TRBV4-2
d_call: TRBD2
j_call: TRBJ2-7

cdr3_nt: TGTGCCAGCAGTCCCCTTGCCTACGAGCAGTACTTC
cdr3_aa: CASSPLAYEQYF
clone_size: .
v_call: TRBV6-1
d_call: .
j_call: TRBJ2-7

cdr3_nt: TGCAGCGTGAGAGCGGGAGGGAGAGGCAATGAGCAGTTCTTC
cdr3_aa: CSVRAGGRGNEQFF
clone_size: .
v_call: TRBV29-1
d_call: TRBD2
j_call: TRBJ2-1

cdr3_nt: TGTGCCAGTAGCCTAGCGGGGGGGCGTGGAGATACGCAGTATTTT
cdr3_aa: CASSLAGGRGDTQYF
clone_size: .
v_call: TRBV19
d_call: TRBD2
j_call: TRBJ2-3

cdr3_nt: TGTGCCAGCAGCTTGAGCAGGTTAGGTGAAAAACTGTTTTTT
cdr3_aa: CASSLSRLGEKLFF
clone_size: .
v_call: TRBV13
d_call: .
j_call: TRBJ1-4

cdr3_nt: TGTGCCAGCAGTTTACCCGGGACAGGGGGACCTGAAGCTTTCTTT
cdr3_aa: CASSLPGTGGPEAFF
clone_size: .
v_call: TRBV28
d_call: TRBD1
j_call: TRBJ1-1

cdr3_nt: TGTGCCAGCAGTTCAAAAGGACAGTTAAACTATGGCTACACCTTC
cdr3_aa: CASSSKGQLNYGYTF
clone_size: .
v_call: TRBV28
d_call: .
j_call: TRBJ1-2

cdr3_nt: TGTGCCAGCAGCTTAGAAGGCACTATCCAAGAGACCCAGTACTTC
cdr3_aa: CASSLEGTIQETQYF
clone_size: .
v_call: TRBV7-2
d_call: .
j_call: TRBJ2-5

cdr3_nt: TGTGCCAGCAGCGCGAGTAGGATAGGACTAGCGGACACAGATACGCAGTATTTT
cdr3_aa: CASSASRIGLADTDTQYF
clone_size: few
v_call: TRBV9
d_call: TRBD2
j_call: TRBJ2-3

cdr3_nt: TGTGCCAGCAGCTTACGACAGGGAGGGCAAGAGACCCAGTACTTC
cdr3_aa: CASSLRQGGQETQYF
clone_size: .
v_call: TRBV7-2
d_call: .
j_call: TRBJ2-5

cdr3_nt: TGTGCCTCCTCCTCCCGGGCGGGGGGGTACGAGCAGTACTTC
cdr3_aa: CASSSRAGGYEQYF
clone_size: .
v_call: TRBV30
d_call: TRBD2
j_call: TRBJ2-7

cdr3_nt: TGTGCCAGCTCAAACCCCCGCAGTGGGGGGTCTGGAAACACCATATATTTT
cdr3_aa: CASSNPRSGGSGNTIYF
clone_size: .
v_call: TRBV7-9
d_call: .
j_call: TRBJ1-3

cdr3_nt: TGCGCCAGCAGCTTGGATGCGACAGGGGCTTACAATGAGCAGTTCTTC
cdr3_aa: CASSLDATGAYNEQFF
clone_size: .
v_call: TRBV5-1
d_call: TRBD1
j_call: TRBJ2-1